This T cell receptor (beta chain) was captured by sequencing in a study of blood T cell repertoires in COVID-19 (dated by TCRdb to 2018 to 2020). About the investigation overall: The collaborator samples originated in the United States, Italy and Spain and spanned the acute and convalescent phases of COVID-19. The sample metadata nearly always contained a de-identified subject ID, COVID-19 status, age in years and sex. Samples came from the ongoing ImmuneRACE study (first 160 participants) plus 1,254 subjects from 6 global collaborators. The repertoires were released in a freely available public database meant as a resource for research on the immune response to SARS-CoV-2. Subjects who had been exposed to COVID-19, were actively infected with it, or had recovered from it provided the deeply sampled blood TCRbeta repertoires that made up the dataset. The material from the prospective study consisted of cDNA or gDNA derived from T cells, B-cell-depleted T cells, or PBMCs. Where available, HLA class I and class II types were taken from metadata supplied by the sample provider and were not determined by assay-based typing. Beyond this particular receptor, the publication reports: Clinical and demographic metadata were provided uncurated, with the amount varying by source and participant.

Concerning this clone itself: No cognate antigen has been identified for it. Per-base qualities were not stored, and no clone one base away is much larger.

TCRbeta CDR3 regions were amplified from genomic DNA by means of the immunoSEQ Assay, a bias-controlled multiplex PCR. The paper's data handling went like this. The number of nucleated cells in each sample was estimated from the amplification of reference gene primers within the assay. To quantify the absolute abundance of each unique TCRbeta CDR3 rearrangement, sequence reads were collapsed and filtered. For each sample, productive Simpson clonality was calculated by taking the square root of Simpson's diversity index across productive rearrangements. TCRdb took this table from immuneACCESS and kept in-frame rearrangements with V and J called. Such tables lack part of the clones; where checked against another copy, unresolved V genes explain under half of the gap, and the rest is unexplained. Clonal size and the V and J genes are those of that table, whereas D and trimming came from the DNA. In this sample the table shows tens of thousands of clones, roughly 70% of which occur a single time. The top ten clonotypes cover over 3.5% of the sample.

CDR1 and CDR2, per the germline V gene, are MDHEN and SYDVKM. Including the terminal cysteine and phenylalanine, the CDR3 comprises 13 residues. Of the read, only the CDR3 DNA is kept; its 39 bases are in frame from base 1. Cut back by 6 bases and 2 bases, the V and J ends lie 10 bases apart. One collaborating source in Seattle enrolled patients during active infection and followed them longitudinally through the course of disease. Whole blood was collected in K2EDTA tubes by collaborating institutions according to the institutions' own protocols. Collaborator samples were shipped for TCRbeta analysis as frozen whole blood, isolated PBMCs, or DNA extracted from either sample type.

The receptor chain draws on TRBV28 and TRBJ2-5; confidence is insufficient to name the D gene. This receptor was taken from a man aged 65 to 85 with COVID-19, enrolled during active disease. Sequenced sample: peripheral blood. The bases are TGTGCCAGCAGCCCCTTCGAGCAAGAGACCCAGTACTTC. The resulting protein is CASSPFEQETQYF.